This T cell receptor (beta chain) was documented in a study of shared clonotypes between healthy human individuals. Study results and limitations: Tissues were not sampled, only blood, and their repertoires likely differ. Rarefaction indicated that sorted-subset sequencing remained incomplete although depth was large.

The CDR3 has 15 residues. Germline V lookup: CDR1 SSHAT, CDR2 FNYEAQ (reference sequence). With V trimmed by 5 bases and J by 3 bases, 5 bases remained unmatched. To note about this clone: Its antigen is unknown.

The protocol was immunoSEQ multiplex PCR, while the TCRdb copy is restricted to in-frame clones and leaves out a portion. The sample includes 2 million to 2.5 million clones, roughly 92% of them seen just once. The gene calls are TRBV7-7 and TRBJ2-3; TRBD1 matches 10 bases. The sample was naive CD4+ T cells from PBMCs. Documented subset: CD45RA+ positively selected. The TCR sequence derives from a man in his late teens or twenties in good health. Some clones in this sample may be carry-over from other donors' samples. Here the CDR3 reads CASSPRTGGTDTQYF. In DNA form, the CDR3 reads TGTGCCAGCAGCCCCCGGACAGGGGGAACAGATACGCAGTATTTT.